This TCR beta chain derives from a study of blood T cell repertoires in COVID-19 (dated by TCRdb to 2019 to 2021). With respect to the entire study: Samples from collaborators originated in the United States, Italy and Spain and spanned both the acute and convalescent phases of COVID-19. The repertoires were made available in a free public database intended to serve as a resource for research on the immune response to SARS-CoV-2. The material from the prospective study consisted of cDNA or gDNA derived from T cells, B-cell-depleted T cells, or PBMCs. The dataset comprised deeply sampled blood TCRbeta repertoires from subjects exposed to, actively infected with, or recovered from COVID-19. Samples came from the ongoing ImmuneRACE study (first 160 participants) plus 1,254 subjects from 6 global collaborators. The sample metadata nearly always contained a de-identified subject ID, COVID-19 status, age in years and sex. HLA class I and class II types, where available, came from metadata supplied by the sample provider rather than from assay-based typing. Points the paper makes about the study in general: How much clinical and demographic metadata was included differed by source and by participant, and the metadata was provided uncurated.

Details on this clone: The target of this receptor is not known. Base qualities are not recorded, but no much larger clone differs from it by a single base.

The immunoSEQ Assay, a bias-controlled multiplex PCR, was used to amplify TCRbeta CDR3 regions from genomic DNA. For the original study's pipeline: The number of nucleated cells in each sample was estimated by amplification of reference gene primers within the assay. To quantify the absolute abundance of each unique TCRbeta CDR3 rearrangement, sequence reads were collapsed and filtered. For each sample, productive Simpson clonality was calculated as the square root of Simpson's diversity index across productive rearrangements. Drawn from immuneACCESS, this table holds only the in-frame rearrangements with V and J called that TCRdb kept. Clones are partly lost; checked studies trace under half to an unresolved V gene and leave the rest unexplained. From that table come the V and J calls and clone size; the DNA was used to work out D and trimming. The sample includes about 140,000 clones, with roughly 79% observed a single time. Of the sample, roughly 8% falls within the top ten clones.

Compared with germline, V lacks 4 bases and J lacks 0 bases; bases without a gene match: 6. Spanning cysteine to phenylalanine, the CDR3 consists of 15 amino acids. The only DNA kept is the CDR3, 45 bases in frame from the first base. From a lookup of the germline V gene, CDR1 and CDR2 are MGHRA and YSYEKL. Each collaborating institution followed its own protocols to collect whole blood in K2EDTA tubes. For TCRbeta analysis, collaborators shipped samples as frozen whole blood, isolated PBMCs, or DNA extracted from either of those sample types. The material sequenced was peripheral blood. This receptor was obtained from a human donor in a cohort sampled during active COVID-19. The chain is assembled from TRBV4-1 and TRBJ2-7; TRBD1 agrees with 7 junctional bases. The DNA sequence is as follows: TGCGCCAGCAGCCTTACAGGGGTCAGCTCCTACGAGCAGTACTTC. Its protein product is CASSLTGVSSYEQYF.